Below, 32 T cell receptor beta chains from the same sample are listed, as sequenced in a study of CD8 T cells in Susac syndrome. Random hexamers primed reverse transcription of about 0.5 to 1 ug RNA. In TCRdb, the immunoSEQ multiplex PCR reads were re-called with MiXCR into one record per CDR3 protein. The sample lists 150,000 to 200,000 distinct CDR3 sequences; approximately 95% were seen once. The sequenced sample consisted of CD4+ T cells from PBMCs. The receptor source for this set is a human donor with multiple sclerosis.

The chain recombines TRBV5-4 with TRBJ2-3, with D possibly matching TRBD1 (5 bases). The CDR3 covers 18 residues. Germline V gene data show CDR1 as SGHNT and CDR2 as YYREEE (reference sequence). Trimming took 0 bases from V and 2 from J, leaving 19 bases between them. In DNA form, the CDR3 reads TGTGCCAGCAGCTTGGTACCCTTCGGCAGGGCGGCCACAGATACGCAGTATTTT. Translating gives CASSLVPFGRAATDTQYF.

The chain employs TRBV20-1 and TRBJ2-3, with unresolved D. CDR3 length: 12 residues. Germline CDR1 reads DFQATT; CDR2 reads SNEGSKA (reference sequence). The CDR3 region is CSPLLDTDTQYF. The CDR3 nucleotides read TGCAGCCCTCTCCTGGATACAGATACGCAGTATTTT.

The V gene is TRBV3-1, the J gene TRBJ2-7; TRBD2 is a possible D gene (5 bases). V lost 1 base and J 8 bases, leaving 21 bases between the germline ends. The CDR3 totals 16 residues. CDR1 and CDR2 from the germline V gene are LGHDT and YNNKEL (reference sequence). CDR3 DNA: TGTGCCAGCAGCCAAGGCCGGGGTGGGAGCTTCTTCAAGCAGTACTTC. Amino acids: CASSQGRGGSFFKQYF.

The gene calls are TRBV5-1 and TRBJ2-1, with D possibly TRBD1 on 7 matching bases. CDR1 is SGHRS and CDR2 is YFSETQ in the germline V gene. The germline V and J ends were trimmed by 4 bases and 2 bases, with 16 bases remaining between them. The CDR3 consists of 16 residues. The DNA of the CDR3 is TGCGCCAGCAGCGGCGGGACAGAGAGTACCTACAATGAGCAGTTCTTC. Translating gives CASSGGTESTYNEQFF.

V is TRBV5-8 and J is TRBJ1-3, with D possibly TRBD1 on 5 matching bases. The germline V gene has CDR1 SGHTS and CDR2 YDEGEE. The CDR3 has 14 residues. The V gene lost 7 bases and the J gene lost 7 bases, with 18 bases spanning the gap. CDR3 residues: CASADWGRENTIYF. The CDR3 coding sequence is TGTGCCAGCGCCGATTGGGGGAGAGAGAACACCATATATTTT. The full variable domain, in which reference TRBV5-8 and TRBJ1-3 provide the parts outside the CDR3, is EAGVTQSPTHLIKTRGQQATLRCSPISGHTSVYWYQQALGLGLQFLLWYDEGEERNRGNFPPRFSGRQFPNYSSELNVNALELEDSALYLCASADWGRENTIYFGEGSWLTVV.

The CDR3 nucleotides are TGTGCCAGCAGTCAAGGGACTAGCGGGATCGGCGGGGAGCTGTTTTTT. This sequence encodes CASSQGTSGIGGELFF. The rearrangement joins TRBV12-3 or TRBV12-4 to TRBJ2-2; 13 bases match TRBD2. V lost 5 bases, J lost 7 bases, and 7 bases stayed unmatched. This CDR3 has 16 amino acids.

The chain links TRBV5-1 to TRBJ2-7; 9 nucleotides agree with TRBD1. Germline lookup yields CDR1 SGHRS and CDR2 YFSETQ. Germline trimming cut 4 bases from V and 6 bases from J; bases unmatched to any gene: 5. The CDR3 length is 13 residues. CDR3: CASSLLDRGEQYF. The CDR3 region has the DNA TGCGCCAGCAGCCTCCTGGACAGGGGCGAGCAGTACTTC.

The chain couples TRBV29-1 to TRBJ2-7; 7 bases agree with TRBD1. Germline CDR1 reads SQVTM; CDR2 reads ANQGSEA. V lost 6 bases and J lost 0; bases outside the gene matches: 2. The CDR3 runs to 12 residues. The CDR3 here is CSVGDSSYEQYF. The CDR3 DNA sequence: TGCAGCGTGGGGGACAGCTCCTACGAGCAGTACTTC.

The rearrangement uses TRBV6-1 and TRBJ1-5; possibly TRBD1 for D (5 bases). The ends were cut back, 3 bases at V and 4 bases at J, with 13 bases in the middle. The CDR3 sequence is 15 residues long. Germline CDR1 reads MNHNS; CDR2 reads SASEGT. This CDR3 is CASSDLGAPNQPQHF. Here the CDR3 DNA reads TGTGCCAGCAGTGACCTCGGGGCACCGAATCAGCCCCAGCATTTT.

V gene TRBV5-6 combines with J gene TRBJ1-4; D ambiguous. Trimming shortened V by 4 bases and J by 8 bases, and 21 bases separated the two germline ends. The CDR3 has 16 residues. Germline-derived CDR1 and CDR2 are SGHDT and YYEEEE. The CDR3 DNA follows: TGTGCCAGCAGCCGCCTTTCAGGATCATCGCTGGAAAAACTGTTTTTT. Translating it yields CASSRLSGSSLEKLFF. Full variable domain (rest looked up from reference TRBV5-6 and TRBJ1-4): DAGVTQSPTHLIKTRGQQVTLRCSPKSGHDTVSWYQQALGQGPQFIFQYYEEEERQRGNFPDRFSGHQFPNYSSELNVNALLLGDSALYLCASSRLSGSSLEKLFFGSGTQLSVL.

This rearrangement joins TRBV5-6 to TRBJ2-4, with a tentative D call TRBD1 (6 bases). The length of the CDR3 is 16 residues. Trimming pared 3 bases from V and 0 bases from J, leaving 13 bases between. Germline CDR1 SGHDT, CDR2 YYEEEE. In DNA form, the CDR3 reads TGTGCCAGCAGCTATCGGACAGACTCAGCCAAAAACATTCAGTACTTC. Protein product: CASSYRTDSAKNIQYF.

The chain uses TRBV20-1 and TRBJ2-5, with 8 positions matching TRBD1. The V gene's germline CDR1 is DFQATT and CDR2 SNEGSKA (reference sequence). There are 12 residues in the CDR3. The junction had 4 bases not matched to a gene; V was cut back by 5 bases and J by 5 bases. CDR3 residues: CSAGRTGETQYF. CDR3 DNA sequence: TGCAGTGCTGGAAGGACAGGGGAGACCCAGTACTTC.

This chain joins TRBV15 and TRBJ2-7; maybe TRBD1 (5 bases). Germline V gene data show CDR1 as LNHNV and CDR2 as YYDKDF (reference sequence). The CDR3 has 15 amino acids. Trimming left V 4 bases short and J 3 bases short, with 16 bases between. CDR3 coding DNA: TGTGCCACCAGCACCCTCCCAGGGAAAAGCTACGAGCAGTACTTC. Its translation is CATSTLPGKSYEQYF.

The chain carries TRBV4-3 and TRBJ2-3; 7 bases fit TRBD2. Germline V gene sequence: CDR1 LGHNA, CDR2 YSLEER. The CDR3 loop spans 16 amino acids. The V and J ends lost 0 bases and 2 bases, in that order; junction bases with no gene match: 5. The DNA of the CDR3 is TGCGCCAGCAGCCAAGATGGCGCGGGAGTCACAGATACGCAGTATTTT. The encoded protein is CASSQDGAGVTDTQYF.

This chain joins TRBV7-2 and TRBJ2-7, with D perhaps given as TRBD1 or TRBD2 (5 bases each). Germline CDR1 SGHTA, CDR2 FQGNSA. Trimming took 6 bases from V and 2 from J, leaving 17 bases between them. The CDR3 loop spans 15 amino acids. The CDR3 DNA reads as TGTGCCAGCAGTTATTCCGCAGGGACCCCCTACGAGCAGTACTTC. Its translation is CASSYSAGTPYEQYF. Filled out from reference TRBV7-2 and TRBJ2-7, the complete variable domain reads GAGVSQSPSNKVTEKGKDVELRCDPISGHTALYWYRQSLGQGLEFLIYFQGNSAPDKSGLPSDRFSAERTGGSVSTLTIQRTQQEDSAVYLCASSYSAGTPYEQYFGPGTRLTVT.

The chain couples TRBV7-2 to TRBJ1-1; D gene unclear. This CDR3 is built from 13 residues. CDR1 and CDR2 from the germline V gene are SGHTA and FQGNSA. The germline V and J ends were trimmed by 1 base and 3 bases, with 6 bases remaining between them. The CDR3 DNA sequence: TGTGCCAGCAGCTTAGGGTGGGACACTGAAGCTTTCTTT. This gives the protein CASSLGWDTEAFF.

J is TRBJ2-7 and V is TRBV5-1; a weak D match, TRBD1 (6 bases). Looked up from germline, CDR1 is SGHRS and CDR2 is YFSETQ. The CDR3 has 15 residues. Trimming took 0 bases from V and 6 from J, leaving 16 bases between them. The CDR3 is CASSLGQVEVGEQYF. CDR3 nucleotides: TGCGCCAGCAGCTTGGGACAGGTCGAAGTCGGCGAGCAGTACTTC.

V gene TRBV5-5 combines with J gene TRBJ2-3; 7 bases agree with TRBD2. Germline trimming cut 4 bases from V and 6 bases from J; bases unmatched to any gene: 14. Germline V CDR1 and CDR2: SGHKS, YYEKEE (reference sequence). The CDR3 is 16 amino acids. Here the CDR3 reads CASSRGMSGIGDTQYF. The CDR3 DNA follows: TGTGCCAGCAGCCGAGGGATGAGCGGGATTGGGGATACGCAGTATTTT.

Here the CDR3 reads CASSAGDSYYGYTF. CDR3 DNA: TGCGCCAGCAGCGCGGGGGACAGCTACTATGGCTACACCTTC. The chain couples TRBV5-1 to TRBJ1-2; 7 bases match TRBD1. J gave up 3 bases and V 4 bases, and 6 bases lay outside the gene matches. The germline gives CDR1 SGHRS, CDR2 YFSETQ. This CDR3 has 14 amino acids.

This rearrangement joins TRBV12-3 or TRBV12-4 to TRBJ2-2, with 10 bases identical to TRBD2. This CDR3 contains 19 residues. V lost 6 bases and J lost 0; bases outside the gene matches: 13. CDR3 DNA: TGTGCCAGCAGGCCACTAGCGGGGAGGCCCCTCGCGAACACCGGGGAGCTGTTTTTT. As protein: CASRPLAGRPLANTGELFF.

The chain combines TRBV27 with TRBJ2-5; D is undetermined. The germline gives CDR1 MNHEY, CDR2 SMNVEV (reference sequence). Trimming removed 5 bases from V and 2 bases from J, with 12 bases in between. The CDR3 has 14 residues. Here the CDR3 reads CASSPLTRQETQYF. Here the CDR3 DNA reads TGTGCCAGCAGTCCGTTAACAAGACAAGAGACCCAGTACTTC.

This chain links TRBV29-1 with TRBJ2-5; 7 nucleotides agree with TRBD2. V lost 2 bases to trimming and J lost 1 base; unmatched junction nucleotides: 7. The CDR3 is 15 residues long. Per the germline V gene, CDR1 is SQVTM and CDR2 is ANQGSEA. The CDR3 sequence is CSVEFFGRLQETQYF. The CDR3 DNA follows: TGCAGCGTTGAATTTTTCGGGAGGCTCCAAGAGACCCAGTACTTC.

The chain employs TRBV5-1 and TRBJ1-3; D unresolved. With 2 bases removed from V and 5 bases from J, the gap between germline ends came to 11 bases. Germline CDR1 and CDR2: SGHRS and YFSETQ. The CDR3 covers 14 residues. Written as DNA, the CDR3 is TGCGCCAGCAGCTTCGGCCTCCCCAGAAACACCATATATTTT. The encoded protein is CASSFGLPRNTIYF.

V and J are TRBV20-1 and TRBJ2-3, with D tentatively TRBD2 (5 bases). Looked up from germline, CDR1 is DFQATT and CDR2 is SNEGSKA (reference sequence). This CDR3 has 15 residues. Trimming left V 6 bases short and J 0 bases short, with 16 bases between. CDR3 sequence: CSASGPSSSTDTQYF. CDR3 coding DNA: TGCAGTGCCAGCGGACCTAGCAGCAGCACAGATACGCAGTATTTT.

CDR3 in amino acids: CASSPTSGSSYNEQFF. CDR3 DNA: TGTGCCAGCAGCCCTACTAGCGGGAGTTCCTACAATGAGCAGTTCTTC. V and J are TRBV11-2 and TRBJ2-1, with 11 bases aligning to TRBD2. This CDR3 contains 16 residues. J lost 1 base, V lost 5 bases, and 4 bases had no gene match. CDR1 and CDR2 from the germline V gene are SGHAT and FQNNGV.

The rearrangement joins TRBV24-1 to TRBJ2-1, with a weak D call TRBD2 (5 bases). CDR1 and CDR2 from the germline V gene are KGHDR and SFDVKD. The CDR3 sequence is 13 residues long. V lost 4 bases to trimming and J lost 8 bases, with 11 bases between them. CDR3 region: CATSDHGLHEQFF. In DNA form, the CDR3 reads TGTGCCACCAGTGACCATGGACTTCATGAGCAGTTCTTC.

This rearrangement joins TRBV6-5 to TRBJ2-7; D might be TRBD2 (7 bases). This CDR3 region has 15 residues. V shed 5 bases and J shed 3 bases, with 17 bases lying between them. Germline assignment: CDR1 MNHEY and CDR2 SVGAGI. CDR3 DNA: TGTGCCAGCAGTAGCCTCGGGGGGCTCAGCTACGAGCAGTACTTC. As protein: CASSSLGGLSYEQYF.

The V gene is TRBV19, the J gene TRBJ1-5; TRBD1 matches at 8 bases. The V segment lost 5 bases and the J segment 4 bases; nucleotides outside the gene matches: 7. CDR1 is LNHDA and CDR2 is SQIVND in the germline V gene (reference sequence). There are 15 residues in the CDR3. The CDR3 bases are TGTGCCAGTAGTCTCATACAGGGGGGAAATCAGCCCCAGCATTTT. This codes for CASSLIQGGNQPQHF.

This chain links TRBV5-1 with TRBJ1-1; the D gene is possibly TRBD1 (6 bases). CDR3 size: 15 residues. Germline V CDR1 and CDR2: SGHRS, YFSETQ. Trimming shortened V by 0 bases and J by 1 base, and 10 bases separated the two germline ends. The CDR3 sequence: CASSLVAGANTEAFF. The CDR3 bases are TGCGCCAGCAGCTTGGTCGCAGGGGCGAACACTGAAGCTTTCTTT.

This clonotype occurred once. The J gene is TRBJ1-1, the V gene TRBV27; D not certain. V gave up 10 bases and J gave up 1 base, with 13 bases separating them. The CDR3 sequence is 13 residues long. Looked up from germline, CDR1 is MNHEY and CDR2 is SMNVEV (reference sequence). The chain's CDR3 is CATWGLSNTEAFF. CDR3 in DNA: TGTGCCACCTGGGGTCTTTCGAACACTGAAGCTTTCTTT.

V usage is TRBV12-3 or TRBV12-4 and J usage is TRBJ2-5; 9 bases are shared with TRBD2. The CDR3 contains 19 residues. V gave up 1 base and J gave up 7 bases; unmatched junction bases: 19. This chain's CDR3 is CASSLGGFRLAGLVGTQYF. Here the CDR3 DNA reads TGTGCCAGCAGTTTAGGAGGCTTCCGTCTAGCGGGGCTGGTGGGGACCCAGTACTTC.

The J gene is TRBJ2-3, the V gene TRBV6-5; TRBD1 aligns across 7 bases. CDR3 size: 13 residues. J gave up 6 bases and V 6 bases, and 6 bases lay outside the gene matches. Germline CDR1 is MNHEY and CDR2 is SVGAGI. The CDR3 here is CASSPTGLDTQYF. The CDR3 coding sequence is TGTGCCAGCAGCCCGACAGGGCTCGATACGCAGTATTTT.